A selection of T cell receptor beta chains follows, all from one sample in a study of PD-1 blockade in classical Hodgkin lymphoma. Generated by immunoSEQ multiplex PCR, the TCRdb table keeps only in-frame clones and is missing some. Counted here are 25,000 to 30,000 clones, almost 90% occurring once; the ten biggest clones make up 5.5% to 8.5%. Material: CD8+ T cells from blood, obtained at baseline. The source of these receptors is a human donor with classical Hodgkin lymphoma. CDR3s include the opening cysteine and the closing phenylalanine or tryptophan. D genes are given only for firm matches. Clone size, where shown, is once, few, many, or a class for clones that have expanded.

d_gene,j_gene,abundance,v_gene,CDR3aa,CDR3nt
TRBD2,TRBJ2-1,NA,TRBV9,CASNGLAGAYNEQFF,TGTGCCAGCAATGGGCTAGCGGGAGCCTACAATGAGCAGTTCTTC
NA,TRBJ2-1,NA,TRBV9,CASSPPRYNEQFF,TGTGCCAGCAGCCCACCCCGATACAATGAGCAGTTCTTC
NA,TRBJ2-7,NA,TRBV5-6,CASSLITGEQYF,TGTGCCAGCAGCTTGATCACCGGCGAGCAGTACTTC
TRBD1,TRBJ1-2,once,TRBV27,CASSGQGDYGYTF,TGTGCCAGCAGCGGACAGGGGGACTATGGCTACACCTTC
NA,TRBJ2-7,NA,TRBV7-9,CASSFGGKTYEQYF,TGTGCCAGCAGCTTCGGCGGGAAAACCTACGAGCAGTACTTC
NA,TRBJ2-4,NA,TRBV7-9,CASSPSLLQGRAKNIQYF,TGTGCCAGCAGCCCTTCCCTTTTGCAGGGAAGGGCCAAAAACATTCAGTACTTC
TRBD1,TRBJ1-1,once,TRBV28,CAGGQGLPNLNTEAFF,TGTGCCGGAGGACAGGGCCTACCTAATTTGAACACTGAAGCTTTCTTT
NA,TRBJ1-5,NA,TRBV5-1,CASSLDPEDQPQHF,TGCGCCAGCAGCTTGGACCCGGAGGATCAGCCCCAGCATTTT
NA,TRBJ2-1,NA,TRBV27,CASSLDRIYNEQFF,TGTGCCAGCAGTTTAGACAGGATTTACAATGAGCAGTTCTTC
NA,TRBJ1-1,NA,TRBV6-6,CASSYSGHPNTEAFF,TGTGCCAGCAGTTACTCCGGACACCCGAACACTGAAGCTTTCTTT
NA,TRBJ2-3,NA,TRBV7-8,CASSLVLGSTDTQYF,TGTGCCAGCAGCTTGGTATTAGGGAGCACAGATACGCAGTATTTT
NA,TRBJ2-7,once,TRBV30,CAWRVSGTYEQYF,TGTGCCTGGAGAGTATCGGGAACCTACGAGCAGTACTTC
NA,TRBJ1-1,NA,TRBV7-8,CASSHRQQDEAFF,TGTGCCAGCAGCCACCGACAGCAGGATGAAGCTTTCTTT
NA,TRBJ1-5,once,TRBV19,CASSFKAMSNQPQHF,TGTGCCAGTAGTTTTAAAGCCATGAGCAATCAGCCCCAGCATTTT
TRBD2,TRBJ2-1,NA,TRBV10-3,CATSLAGAGWEQFF,TGTGCCACCAGTTTAGCGGGAGCGGGGTGGGAGCAGTTCTTC
TRBD2,TRBJ2-3,NA,TRBV10-1,CASSATSARPTDTQYF,TGCGCCAGCAGTGCCACTAGCGCCCGACCCACAGATACGCAGTATTTT
NA,TRBJ1-4,NA,TRBV6-5,CASSYSIKWNEKLFF,TGTGCCAGCAGTTACTCTATCAAGTGGAATGAAAAACTGTTTTTT
NA,TRBJ2-7,NA,TRBV10-2,CASSEGTYEQYF,TGCGCCAGCAGTGAGGGGACCTACGAGCAGTACTTC
TRBD2,TRBJ2-3,NA,TRBV9,CASSVTTSGPTDTQYF,TGTGCCAGCAGCGTTACGACTAGCGGGCCGACAGATACGCAGTATTTT
TRBD1,TRBJ2-3,NA,TRBV7-9,CASSLLRTGDYSTDTQYF,TGTGCCAGCAGTCTCCTCCGGACAGGGGATTATAGCACAGATACGCAGTATTTT
TRBD2,TRBJ2-1,NA,TRBV11-2,CASSRAGLAGLYNEQFF,TGTGCCAGCAGCCGGGCTGGACTAGCGGGGCTCTACAATGAGCAGTTCTTC
NA,TRBJ1-1,NA,TRBV27,CASSLASLNTEAFF,TGTGCCAGCAGTTTAGCCAGCTTGAACACTGAAGCTTTCTTT
TRBD1,TRBJ1-2,NA,TRBV28,CASSLGDRVSYGYTF,TGTGCCAGCAGCCTGGGGGACAGGGTGAGCTATGGCTACACCTTC
TRBD2,TRBJ2-3,NA,TRBV27,CASSLTSGGWGDTQYF,TGTGCCAGCAGTTTGACTAGCGGGGGGTGGGGAGATACGCAGTATTTT
TRBD2,TRBJ2-3,NA,TRBV7-9,CASSSIRGGERTQYF,TGTGCCAGCAGCTCCATTCGGGGGGGGGAGAGGACGCAGTATTTT
NA,TRBJ1-5,NA,TRBV9,CASSVGGGGQPQHF,TGTGCCAGCAGCGTGGGCGGGGGGGGTCAGCCCCAGCATTTT
NA,TRBJ2-1,NA,TRBV27,CASSLFKGNEQFF,TGTGCCAGCAGTTTATTTAAGGGGAATGAGCAGTTCTTC
TRBD1,TRBJ2-7,once,TRBV28,CASSPGQNYEQYF,TGTGCCAGCAGTCCGGGACAGAACTACGAGCAGTACTTC
TRBD2,TRBJ2-1,NA,TRBV19,CASNGLAGANEQFF,TGTGCCAGTAACGGACTAGCGGGAGCCAATGAGCAGTTCTTC
NA,TRBJ1-1,NA,TRBV28,CASQAVADTEAFF,TGTGCCAGTCAGGCGGTAGCGGACACTGAAGCTTTCTTT
TRBD2,TRBJ2-3,NA,TRBV7-9,CASSLSLAGEVKAQYF,TGTGCCAGCAGCTTATCGCTAGCGGGAGAGGTGAAGGCGCAGTATTTT
NA,TRBJ1-2,few,TRBV29-1,CSVELRAGYTF,TGCAGCGTTGAGCTCAGGGCTGGCTACACCTTC
TRBD2,TRBJ2-2,NA,TRBV7-3,CASSHGLAGDDGELFF,TGTGCCAGCAGCCACGGACTAGCGGGAGACGACGGGGAGCTGTTTTTT
NA,TRBJ2-3,NA,TRBV25-1,CASSSPQRTDTQYF,TGTGCCAGCAGTTCCCCCCAACGCACAGATACGCAGTATTTT
TRBD2,TRBJ2-7,few,TRBV7-6,CASSSLAGARYEQYF,TGTGCCAGCAGCTCCCTAGCGGGGGCACGCTACGAGCAGTACTTC
TRBD2,TRBJ2-7,NA,TRBV28,CASSLALGLAGAREQYF,TGTGCCAGCAGTTTAGCTCTAGGACTAGCGGGAGCTAGGGAGCAGTACTTC
TRBD1,TRBJ2-7,NA,TRBV27,CASSPSTWDRAYEQYF,TGTGCCAGCAGTCCGAGTACCTGGGACAGAGCATACGAGCAGTACTTC
TRBD2,TRBJ2-2,NA,TRBV29-1,CSVGLADYTGELFF,TGCAGCGTCGGACTAGCGGACTACACCGGGGAGCTGTTTTTT
TRBD2,TRBJ2-7,NA,TRBV10-3,CAYGTTLSYEQYF,TGTGCCTATGGGACTACTCTCTCCTACGAGCAGTACTTC
NA,TRBJ2-7,NA,TRBV12-5,CASGLAPHEQYF,TGTGCTAGTGGTTTGGCGCCCCACGAGCAGTACTTC
NA,TRBJ2-1,NA,TRBV7-9,CASSSYATYNEQFF,TGTGCCAGCAGCTCATACGCGACGTACAATGAGCAGTTCTTC
NA,TRBJ2-1,NA,TRBV5-6,CASTQYNEQFF,TGTGCCAGCACCCAATACAATGAGCAGTTCTTC
NA,TRBJ2-7,NA,TRBV29-1,CSVEEDVPYEQYF,TGCAGCGTTGAAGAGGACGTTCCCTACGAGCAGTACTTC
NA,TRBJ2-7,NA,TRBV28,CASSFLGPYEQYF,TGTGCCAGCAGTTTTTTGGGCCCCTACGAGCAGTACTTC
TRBD1,TRBJ1-3,NA,TRBV6-4,CARTTGGSGNTIYF,TGTGCCAGAACAACAGGGGGCTCTGGAAACACCATATATTTT
NA,TRBJ1-1,NA,TRBV29-1,CSVHGNTEAFF,TGCAGCGTTCACGGGAACACTGAAGCTTTCTTT